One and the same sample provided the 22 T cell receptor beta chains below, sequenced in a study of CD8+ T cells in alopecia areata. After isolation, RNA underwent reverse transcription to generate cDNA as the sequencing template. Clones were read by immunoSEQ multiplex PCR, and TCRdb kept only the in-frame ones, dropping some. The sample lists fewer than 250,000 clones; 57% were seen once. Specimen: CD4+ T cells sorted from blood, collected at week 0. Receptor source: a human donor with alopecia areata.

This chain's CDR3 is CSYHWGDTQYF. In nucleotides, the CDR3 is TGCAGTTACCATTGGGGAGATACGCAGTATTTT. The chain links TRBV29-1 to TRBJ2-3; D is uncertain. This CDR3 has 11 amino acids. Germline CDR1 is SQVTM and CDR2 is ANQGSEA.

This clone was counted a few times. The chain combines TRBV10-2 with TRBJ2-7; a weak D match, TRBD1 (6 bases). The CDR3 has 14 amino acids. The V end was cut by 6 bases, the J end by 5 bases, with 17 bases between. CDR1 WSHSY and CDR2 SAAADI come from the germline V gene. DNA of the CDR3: TGCGCCAGCAGAGCCCTACAGGGTCGGCACGAGCAGTACTTC. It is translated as CASRALQGRHEQYF.

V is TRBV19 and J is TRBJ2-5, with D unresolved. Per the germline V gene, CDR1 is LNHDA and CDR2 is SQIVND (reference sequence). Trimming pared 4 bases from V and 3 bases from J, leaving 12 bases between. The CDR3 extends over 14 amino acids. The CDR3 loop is CASSKRNEEETQYF. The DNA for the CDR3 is TGTGCCAGTAGTAAAAGGAATGAGGAAGAGACCCAGTACTTC.

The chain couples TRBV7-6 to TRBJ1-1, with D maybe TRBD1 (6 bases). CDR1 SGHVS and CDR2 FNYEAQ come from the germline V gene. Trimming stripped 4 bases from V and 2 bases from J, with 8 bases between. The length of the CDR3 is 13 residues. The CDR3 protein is CASSSRGNTEAFF. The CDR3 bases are TGTGCCAGCAGCTCCAGGGGCAACACTGAAGCTTTCTTT.

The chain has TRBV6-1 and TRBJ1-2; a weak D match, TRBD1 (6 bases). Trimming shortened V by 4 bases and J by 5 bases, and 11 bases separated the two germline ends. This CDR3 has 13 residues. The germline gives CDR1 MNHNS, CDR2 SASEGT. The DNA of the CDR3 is TGTGCCAGCAGTGCGCAAGGGGGATATGGCTACACCTTC. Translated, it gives CASSAQGGYGYTF.

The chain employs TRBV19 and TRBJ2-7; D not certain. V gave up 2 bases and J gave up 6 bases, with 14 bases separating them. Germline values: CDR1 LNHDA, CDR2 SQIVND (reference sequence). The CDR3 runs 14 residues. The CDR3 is CASSIQGLGGEQYF. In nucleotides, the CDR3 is TGTGCCAGTAGTATACAAGGGTTGGGCGGCGAGCAGTACTTC.

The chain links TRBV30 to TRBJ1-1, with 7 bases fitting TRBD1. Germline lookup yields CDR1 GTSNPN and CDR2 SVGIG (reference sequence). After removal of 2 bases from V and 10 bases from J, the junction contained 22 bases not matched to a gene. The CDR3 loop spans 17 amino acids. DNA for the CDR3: TGTGCCTGGAGTCCACGGGACAGCAGAACACCTCTAACGCCAGCTTTCTTT. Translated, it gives CAWSPRDSRTPLTPAFF.

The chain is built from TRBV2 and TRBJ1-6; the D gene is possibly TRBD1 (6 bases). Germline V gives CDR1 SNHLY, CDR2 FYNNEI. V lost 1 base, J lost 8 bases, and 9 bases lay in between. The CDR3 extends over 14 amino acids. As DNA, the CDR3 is TGTGCCAGCAGTGAAGTACAGGGATATTCACCCCTCCACTTT. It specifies CASSEVQGYSPLHF.

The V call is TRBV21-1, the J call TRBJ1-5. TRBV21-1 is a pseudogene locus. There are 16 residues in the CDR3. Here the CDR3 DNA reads TGTGCCAGCATGTTCGACGGGGCCTTCAATAATCAGCCCCAGCATTTT. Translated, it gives CASMFDGAFNNQPQHF.

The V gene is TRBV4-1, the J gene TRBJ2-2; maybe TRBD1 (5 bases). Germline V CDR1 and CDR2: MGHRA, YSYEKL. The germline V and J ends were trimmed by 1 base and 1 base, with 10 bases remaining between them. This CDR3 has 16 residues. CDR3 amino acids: CASSQGQGGNTGELFF. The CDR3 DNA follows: TGCGCCAGCAGCCAAGGGCAGGGTGGGAACACCGGGGAGCTGTTTTTT.

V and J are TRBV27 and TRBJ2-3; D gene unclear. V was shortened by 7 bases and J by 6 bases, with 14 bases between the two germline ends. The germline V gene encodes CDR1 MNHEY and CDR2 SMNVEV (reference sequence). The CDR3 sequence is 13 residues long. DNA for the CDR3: TGTGCCAGCACTTCGGAGACGTTGGATACGCAGTATTTT. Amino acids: CASTSETLDTQYF.

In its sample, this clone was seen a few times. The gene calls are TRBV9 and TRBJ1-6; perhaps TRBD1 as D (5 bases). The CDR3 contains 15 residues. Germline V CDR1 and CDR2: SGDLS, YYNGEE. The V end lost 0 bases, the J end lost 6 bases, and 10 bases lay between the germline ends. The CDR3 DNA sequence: TGTGCCAGCAGCGTAGGGGGGGAGATTAATTCACCCCTCCACTTT. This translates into CASSVGGEINSPLHF.

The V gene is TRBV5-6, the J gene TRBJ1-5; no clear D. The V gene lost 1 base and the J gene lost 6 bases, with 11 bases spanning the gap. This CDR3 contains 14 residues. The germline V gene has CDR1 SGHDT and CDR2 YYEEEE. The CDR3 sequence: CASSLWHDGQPQHF. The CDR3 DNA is TGTGCCAGCAGCTTGTGGCATGACGGTCAGCCCCAGCATTTT.

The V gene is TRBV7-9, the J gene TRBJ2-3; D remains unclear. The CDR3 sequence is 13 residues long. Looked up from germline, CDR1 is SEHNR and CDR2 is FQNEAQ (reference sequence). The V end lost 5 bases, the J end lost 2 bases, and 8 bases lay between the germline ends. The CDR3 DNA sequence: TGTGCCAGCAGCACCACCCTCACAGATACGCAGTATTTT. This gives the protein CASSTTLTDTQYF.

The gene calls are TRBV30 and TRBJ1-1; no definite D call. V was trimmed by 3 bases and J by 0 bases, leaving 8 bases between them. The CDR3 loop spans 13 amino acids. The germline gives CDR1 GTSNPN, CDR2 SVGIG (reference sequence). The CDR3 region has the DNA TGTGCCTGGAGGGACGGGATGAACACTGAAGCTTTCTTT. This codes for CAWRDGMNTEAFF.

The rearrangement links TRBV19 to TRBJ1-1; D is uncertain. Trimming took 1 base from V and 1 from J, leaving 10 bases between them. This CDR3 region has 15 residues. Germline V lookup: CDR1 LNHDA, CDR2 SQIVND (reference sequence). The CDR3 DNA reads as TGTGCCAGTAGTATAGGCTACGCCTCGAACACTGAAGCTTTCTTT. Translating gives CASSIGYASNTEAFF.

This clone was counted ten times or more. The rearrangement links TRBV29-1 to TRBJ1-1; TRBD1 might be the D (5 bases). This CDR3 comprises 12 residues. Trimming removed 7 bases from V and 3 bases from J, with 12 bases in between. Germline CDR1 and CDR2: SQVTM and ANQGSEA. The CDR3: CSAGRQHTEAFF. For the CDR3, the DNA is TGCAGCGCAGGACGACAGCACACTGAAGCTTTCTTT.

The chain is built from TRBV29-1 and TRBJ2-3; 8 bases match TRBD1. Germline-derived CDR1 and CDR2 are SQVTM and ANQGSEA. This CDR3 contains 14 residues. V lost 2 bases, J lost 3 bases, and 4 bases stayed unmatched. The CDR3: CSVESGGATDTQYF. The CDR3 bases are TGCAGCGTTGAATCAGGGGGCGCGACAGATACGCAGTATTTT.

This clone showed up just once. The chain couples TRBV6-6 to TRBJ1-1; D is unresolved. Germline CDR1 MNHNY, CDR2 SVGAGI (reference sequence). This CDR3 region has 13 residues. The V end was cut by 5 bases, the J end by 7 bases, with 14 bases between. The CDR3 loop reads CASSPPVEGEAFF. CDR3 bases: TGTGCCAGCAGTCCTCCGGTCGAGGGTGAAGCTTTCTTT.

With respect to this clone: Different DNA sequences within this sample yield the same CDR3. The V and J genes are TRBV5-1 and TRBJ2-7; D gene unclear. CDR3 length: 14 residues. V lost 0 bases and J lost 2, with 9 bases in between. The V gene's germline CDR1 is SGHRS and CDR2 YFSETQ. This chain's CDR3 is CASSLVVQPYEQYF. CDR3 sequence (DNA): TGCGCCAGCAGCTTGGTGGTTCAACCCTACGAGCAGTACTTC.

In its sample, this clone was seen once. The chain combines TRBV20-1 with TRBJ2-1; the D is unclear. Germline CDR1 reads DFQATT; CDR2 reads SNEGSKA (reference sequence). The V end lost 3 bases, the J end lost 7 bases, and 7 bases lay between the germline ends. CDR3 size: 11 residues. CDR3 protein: CSARERNEQFF. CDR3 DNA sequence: TGCAGTGCTAGGGAAAGGAATGAGCAGTTCTTC.

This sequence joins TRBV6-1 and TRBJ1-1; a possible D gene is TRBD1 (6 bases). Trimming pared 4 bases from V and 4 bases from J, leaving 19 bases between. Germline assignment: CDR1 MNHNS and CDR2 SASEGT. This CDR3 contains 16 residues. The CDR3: CASSGGGVAGATEAFF. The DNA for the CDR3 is TGTGCCAGCAGTGGAGGGGGGGTCGCGGGTGCCACTGAAGCTTTCTTT.